Each of the 3 T cell receptor beta chains below was sequenced from the same sample in a study of blood T cell repertoires in COVID-19. The assay was immunoSEQ multiplex PCR, and TCRdb's table has in-frame clones only and misses some. The sample shows approximately 38,000 clones, approximately 90% of them seen only once. The specimen was peripheral blood. The receptors were sampled from a man aged 60 to 69 with COVID-19, enrolled during active disease.

The chain links TRBV28 to TRBJ1-1; 7 nucleotides align to TRBD1. Germline V gene lookup returns CDR1 MDHEN and CDR2 SYDVKM. The CDR3 length is 15 residues. The junction had 9 bases not matched to a gene; V was cut back by 4 bases and J by 4 bases. In nucleotides, the CDR3 is TGTGCCAGCAGTTCCAGGGGGGCTATTGGCACTGAAGCTTTCTTT. It yields the protein CASSSRGAIGTEAFF.

The J gene is TRBJ1-2, the V gene TRBV2; the D gene is possibly TRBD1 (5 bases). Trimming took off 4 bases at V and 10 bases at J, with 16 bases between the two ends. This CDR3 is 13 amino acids long. The germline CDR1 and CDR2 sequences are SNHLY and FYNNEI. CDR3 residues: CASSADNYGIYTF. As DNA, the CDR3 is TGTGCCAGCAGTGCGGACAACTATGGAATCTACACCTTC. Together with reference TRBV2 and TRBJ1-2, the CDR3 gives the full variable domain: EPEVTQTPSHQVTQMGQEVILRCVPISNHLYFYWYRQILGQKVEFLVSFYNNEISEKSEIFDDQFSVERPDGSNFTLKIRSTKLEDSAMYFCASSADNYGIYTFGSGTRLTVV.

The chain is built from TRBV29-1 and TRBJ2-5; the D gene is possibly TRBD2 (6 bases). This CDR3 contains 17 residues. V was clipped by 3 bases and J by 4 bases, with 24 bases between them. Germline V gene lookup returns CDR1 SQVTM and CDR2 ANQGSEA. For the CDR3, the DNA is TGCAGCGTTGAGGGGGGACGCCTCTCCCGTGGTAGAGAGACCCAGTACTTC. Translated: CSVEGGRLSRGRETQYF.